A single sample gave rise to the 17 T cell receptor beta chains below, sequenced in a study of beta chain features in type 1 diabetes. Isolated RNA was reverse transcribed in full, so expressed TCRB transcripts were sequenced. The table came from immunoSEQ multiplex PCR; TCRdb's copy has only in-frame clones and leaves some out. Among roughly 400,000 clones listed, 11% to 15% were seen once. The sample was naive CD4+ T cells from blood. These receptors all stem from a young man in good health.

The rearrangement uses TRBV21-1 and TRBJ1-2. TRBV21-1 is a recognized pseudogene. The CDR3 spans 12 residues. The CDR3 loop is CASRIINYGYTF. CDR3 nucleotide sequence: TGTGCCAGCAGGATCATCAACTATGGCTACACCTTC.

The genes are TRBV4-1 and TRBJ2-2; D gene uncertain. V was clipped by 3 bases and J by 7 bases, with 15 bases between them. The CDR3 is 15 residues long. CDR1 is MGHRA, CDR2 YSYEKL, per germline. Here the CDR3 DNA reads TGCGCCAGCAGCCACCCACTCGCTCCTTTCGGGGAGCTGTTTTTT. This gives the protein CASSHPLAPFGELFF.

V gene TRBV4-2 combines with J gene TRBJ2-1; D unresolved. This CDR3 has 15 amino acids. The germline V and J ends were trimmed by 1 base and 3 bases, with 10 bases remaining between them. Germline CDR1 LGHNA, CDR2 YNFKEQ. CDR3 in DNA: TGTGCCAGCAGCCAAGTGCAAAGGGACTACAATGAGCAGTTCTTC. Protein: CASSQVQRDYNEQFF.

There are a few counts of this clone. The chain links TRBV30 to TRBJ2-3; TRBD2 is a possible D gene (6 bases). This CDR3 has 15 residues. Per the germline V gene, CDR1 is GTSNPN and CDR2 is SVGIG (reference sequence). With 0 bases removed from V and 2 bases from J, the gap between germline ends came to 12 bases. The CDR3 protein is CAWSVGLANTDTQYF. In DNA, the CDR3 is TGTGCCTGGAGTGTAGGGCTAGCGAACACAGATACGCAGTATTTT.

This clone came up a few times. V and J are TRBV9 and TRBJ2-3; weak D call: TRBD1 (6 bases). V shed 3 bases and J shed 2 bases, with 10 bases lying between them. Looked up from germline, CDR1 is SGDLS and CDR2 is YYNGEE. The CDR3 contains 14 residues. The CDR3 here is CASSDRDNTDTQYF. CDR3 DNA: TGTGCCAGCAGCGACCGGGACAACACAGATACGCAGTATTTT. Supplemented by reference TRBV9 and TRBJ2-3, the full variable domain reads DSGVTQTPKHLITATGQRVTLRCSPRSGDLSVYWYQQSLDQGLQFLIQYYNGEERAKGNILERFSAQQFPDLHSELNLSSLELGDSALYFCASSDRDNTDTQYFGPGTRLTVL.

This clone was observed a handful of times. The chain couples TRBV7-2 to TRBJ2-3; no definite D call. In germline, CDR1 is SGHTA, CDR2 FQGNSA. Deletions cut 5 bases from V and 2 bases from J, with 11 bases between. The CDR3 length is 14 residues. This CDR3 is CASSPTGYTDTQYF. The CDR3 DNA reads as TGTGCCAGCAGCCCGACTGGCTACACAGATACGCAGTATTTT.

The chain employs TRBV28 and TRBJ2-3; maybe TRBD1 (6 bases). Germline V gene data show CDR1 as MDHEN and CDR2 as SYDVKM. This CDR3 has 17 residues. V lost 4 bases, J lost 0 bases, and 17 bases lay in between. The CDR3 here is CASSSTGLESSTDTQYF. As DNA, the CDR3 is TGTGCCAGCAGTTCCACAGGGTTGGAATCTAGCACAGATACGCAGTATTTT.

This clone was detected only a few times. The CDR3 reads CASSLIRTGDTQYF. The CDR3 nucleotides read TGTGCCAGCAGCTTAATTCGGACCGGGGATACGCAGTATTTT. The V gene is TRBV11-3, the J gene TRBJ2-3; D is ambiguous. V lost 2 bases, J lost 6 bases, and 12 bases lay in between. This CDR3 contains 14 residues. Per the germline V gene, CDR1 is SGHNT and CDR2 is YENEEA. The full variable domain, with the rest looked up from reference TRBV11-3 and TRBJ2-3, is EAGVVQSPRYKIIEKKQPVAFWCNPISGHNTLYWYLQNLGQGPELLIRYENEEAVDDSQLPKDRFSAERLKGVDSTLKIQPAELGDSAVYLCASSLIRTGDTQYFGPGTRLTVL.

The V gene is TRBV29-1, the J gene TRBJ2-1; no definite D call. V was trimmed by 4 bases and J by 10 bases, leaving 2 bases between them. This CDR3 is built from 8 residues. CDR1 is SQVTM and CDR2 is ANQGSEA in the germline V gene. CDR3 nucleotides: TGCAGCGTTGGGGAGCAGTTCTTC. Its protein product is CSVGEQFF.

This clone was detected only a few times. The genes are TRBV5-5 and TRBJ1-6, with D uncertain. Trimming pared 0 bases from V and 9 bases from J, leaving 13 bases between. Germline loops: CDR1 SGHKS, CDR2 YYEKEE (reference sequence). The CDR3 is made up of 15 amino acids. In nucleotides, the CDR3 is TGTGCCAGCAGCTTGGGCCGGTCTTTGGGTTCACCCCTCCACTTT. Translated, it gives CASSLGRSLGSPLHF.

V gene TRBV7-9 combines with J gene TRBJ1-4; no firm D call. CDR3 length equals 15 residues. V was pared by 6 bases and J by 0 bases, with 11 bases between. Germline V gene lookup returns CDR1 SEHNR and CDR2 FQNEAQ (reference sequence). CDR3 in DNA: TGTGCCAGCAGTCAACACGGAGCAACTAATGAAAAACTGTTTTTT. Amino acids: CASSQHGATNEKLFF.

This sequence joins TRBV28 and TRBJ2-3; D gene unclear. The V gene lost 1 base and the J gene lost 6 bases, with 8 bases spanning the gap. The germline gives CDR1 MDHEN, CDR2 SYDVKM. The length of the CDR3 is 13 residues. The CDR3 region is CASSLSTRDTQYF. The DNA of the CDR3 is TGTGCCAGCAGTTTATCAACCCGTGATACGCAGTATTTT. Full variable domain (missing parts from reference TRBV28 and TRBJ2-3): DVKVTQSSRYLVKRTGEKVFLECVQDMDHENMFWYRQDPGLGLRLIYFSYDVKMKEKGDIPEGYSVSREKKERFSLILESASTNQTSMYLCASSLSTRDTQYFGPGTRLTVL.

This clone has a handful of counts. Relative to the germline gene, one junction end is altered; a read error may explain this. The V call is TRBV7-9, the J call TRBJ1-1, with 12 positions matching TRBD1. From germline, CDR1 is SEHNR and CDR2 FQNEAQ (reference sequence). The CDR3 contains 14 residues. In DNA, the CDR3 is TGCGCCAGCAGCCAGGGACAGGGGGCGATGATCGCTTTCTTT. As protein: CASSQGQGAMIAFF.

This clone was found a few times. A read error may account for a junction end that differs from germline. V is TRBV4-3 and J is TRBJ2-5, with TRBD2 matching over 9 bases. CDR3 size: 16 residues. CDR1 and CDR2 from the germline V gene are LGHNA and YSLEER. The CDR3 loop is CASSQVSGGYQGTQYF. The CDR3 nucleotides are TGCGCCAGCAGCCAAGTTAGCGGGGGATACCAAGGGACCCAGTACTTC.

This clone was found a few times. The chain uses TRBV19 and TRBJ1-2; D is unclear. The germline V gene encodes CDR1 LNHDA and CDR2 SQIVND (reference sequence). The ends were cut back, 4 bases at V and 7 bases at J, with 10 bases in the middle. The CDR3 runs to 12 residues. The CDR3 loop is CASSTLGSGYTF. CDR3 nucleotide sequence: TGTGCCAGTAGTACTCTAGGTTCTGGCTACACCTTC.

This clone was seen more than once but under ten times. The chain links TRBV11-2 to TRBJ1-2; D is perhaps TRBD1 (6 bases). CDR3 length: 14 amino acids. The V end lost 8 bases, the J end lost 6 bases, and 19 bases lay between the germline ends. From germline, CDR1 is SGHAT and CDR2 FQNNGV. The CDR3 loop reads CASGNRDYHHGYTF. The CDR3 DNA sequence: TGTGCCAGCGGAAACAGGGATTACCACCATGGCTACACCTTC.

The rearrangement links TRBV5-1 to TRBJ2-1; D is unclear. The CDR3 runs 17 residues. Trimming stripped 0 bases from V and 0 bases from J, with 13 bases between. Germline V lookup: CDR1 SGHRS, CDR2 YFSETQ. In DNA, the CDR3 is TGCGCCAGCAGCTTGGTGCCAGGCGATCACTCCTACAATGAGCAGTTCTTC. Translation gives CASSLVPGDHSYNEQFF.